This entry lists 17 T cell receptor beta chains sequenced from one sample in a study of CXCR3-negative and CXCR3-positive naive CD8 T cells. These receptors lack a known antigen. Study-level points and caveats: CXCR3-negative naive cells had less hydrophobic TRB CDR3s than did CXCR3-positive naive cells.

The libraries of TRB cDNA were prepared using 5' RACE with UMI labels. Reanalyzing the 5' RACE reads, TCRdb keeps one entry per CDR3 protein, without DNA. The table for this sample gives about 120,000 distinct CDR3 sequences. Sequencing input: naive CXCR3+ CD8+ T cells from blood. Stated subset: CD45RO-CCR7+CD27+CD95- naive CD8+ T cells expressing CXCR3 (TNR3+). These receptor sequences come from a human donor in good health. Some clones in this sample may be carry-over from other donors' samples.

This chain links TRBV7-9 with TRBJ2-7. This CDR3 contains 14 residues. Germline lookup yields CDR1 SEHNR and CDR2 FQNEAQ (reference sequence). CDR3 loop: CASRPGTESYEQYF.

CDR3 in amino acids: CASSWEVFNEQFF. This chain connects TRBV7-3 to TRBJ2-5; TCRdb's D gene call, TRBD2, goes unchecked for lack of DNA. Germline-derived CDR1 and CDR2 are SGHTA and FQGTGA. The CDR3 is 13 residues long.

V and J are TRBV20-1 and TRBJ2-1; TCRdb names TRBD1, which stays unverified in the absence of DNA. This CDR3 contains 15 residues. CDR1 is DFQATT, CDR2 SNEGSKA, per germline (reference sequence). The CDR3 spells CSARVYDRIYNEQFF.

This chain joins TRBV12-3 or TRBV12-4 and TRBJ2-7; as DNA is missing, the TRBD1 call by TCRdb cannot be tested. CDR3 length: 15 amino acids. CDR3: CASRSTGAASYEQYF.

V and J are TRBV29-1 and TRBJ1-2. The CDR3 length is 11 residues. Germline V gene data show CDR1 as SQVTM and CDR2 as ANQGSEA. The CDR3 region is CSVLGGVVYTF.

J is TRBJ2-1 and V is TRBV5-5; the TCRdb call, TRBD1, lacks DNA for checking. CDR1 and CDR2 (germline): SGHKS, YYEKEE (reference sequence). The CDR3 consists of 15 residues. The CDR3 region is CASSSGQGEGNEQFF.

CDR3 residues: CASSEFNSYGYTF. The rearrangement joins TRBV25-1 to TRBJ1-2. Germline assignment: CDR1 MGHDK and CDR2 SYGVNS. The length of the CDR3 is 13 residues.

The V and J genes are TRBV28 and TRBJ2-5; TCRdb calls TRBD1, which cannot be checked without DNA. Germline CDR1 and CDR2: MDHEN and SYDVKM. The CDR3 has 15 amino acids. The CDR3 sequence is CASSFSQTGWETQYF.

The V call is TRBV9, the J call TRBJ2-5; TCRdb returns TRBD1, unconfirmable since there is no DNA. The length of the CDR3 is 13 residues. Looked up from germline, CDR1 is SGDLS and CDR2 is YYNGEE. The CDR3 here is CASSDGAGYEQYF.

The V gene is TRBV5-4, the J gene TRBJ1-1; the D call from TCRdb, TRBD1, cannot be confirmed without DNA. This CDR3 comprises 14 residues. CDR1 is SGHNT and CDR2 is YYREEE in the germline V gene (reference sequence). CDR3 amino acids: CASSFQGGITEAFF.

CDR3: CASSGDRGDTQYF. The chain combines TRBV6-1 with TRBJ2-3; TCRdb selects TRBD1, and the lack of DNA leaves this call unchecked. This CDR3 region has 13 residues. The germline CDR1 and CDR2 sequences are MNHNS and SASEGT.

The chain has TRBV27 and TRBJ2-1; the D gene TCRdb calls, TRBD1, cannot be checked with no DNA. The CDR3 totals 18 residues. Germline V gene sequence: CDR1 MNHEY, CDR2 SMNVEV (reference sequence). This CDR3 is CASSLDGNGLLGYNEQFF.

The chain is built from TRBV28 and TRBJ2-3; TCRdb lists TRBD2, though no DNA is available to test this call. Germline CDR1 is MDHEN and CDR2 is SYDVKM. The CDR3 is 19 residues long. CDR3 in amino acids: CASSSYPGLAGGPTDTQYF.

This chain's CDR3 is CASSPTEDEQFF. The chain links TRBV12-3 or TRBV12-4 to TRBJ2-1. This CDR3 contains 12 residues.

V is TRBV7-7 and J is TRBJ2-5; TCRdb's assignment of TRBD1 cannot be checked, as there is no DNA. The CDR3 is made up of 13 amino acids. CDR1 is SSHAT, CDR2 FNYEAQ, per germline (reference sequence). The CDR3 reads CASSLVGDETQYF.

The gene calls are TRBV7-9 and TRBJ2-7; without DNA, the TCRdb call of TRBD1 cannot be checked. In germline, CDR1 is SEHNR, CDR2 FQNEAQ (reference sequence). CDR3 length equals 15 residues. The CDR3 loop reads CASSPRTGAFHEQYF.

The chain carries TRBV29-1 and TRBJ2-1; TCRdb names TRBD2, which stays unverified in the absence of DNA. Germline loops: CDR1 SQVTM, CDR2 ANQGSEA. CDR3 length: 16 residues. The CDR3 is CSVGGRQGPTYNEQFF.